Sequencing of this TCR beta chain was carried out in a study of cytomegalovirus exposure and HLA in healthy donors. In the study overall: Within the Caucasian-associated ancestry cluster were 81% of the approximately 390 genotyped donors. Broader study findings: V- and J-gene trimming of TCR beta was linked (in a later analysis) to a missense DCLRE1C variant. Later work showed greater clonal expansion in HLA-associated TCR beta chains than in equally common others.

The PCR contained 60 Vbeta and 13 Jbeta primers. TCRdb's copy holds only in-frame clones and misses some; the assay was immunoSEQ multiplex PCR. The sample lists over 150,000 clones, approximately 83% occurring once. Remarks on this clone: The antigen remains unidentified.

The CDR3 consists of 19 residues. Germline values: CDR1 MGHRA, CDR2 YSYEKL. The V and J ends lost 4 bases and 9 bases respectively, with 31 bases between them. Sequences were obtained from PBMCs. This TCR was recovered from a boy aged 2-9 years in good health and CMV-seronegative. The gene calls are TRBV4-1 and TRBJ2-1; D perhaps matches TRBD2 (7 bases). The CDR3 DNA follows: TGCGCCAGCAGCCCCTCAGGGGCGGTGGCGGGAGAGTATTCGTTTGAGCAGTTCTTC. This encodes CASSPSGAVAGEYSFEQFF.